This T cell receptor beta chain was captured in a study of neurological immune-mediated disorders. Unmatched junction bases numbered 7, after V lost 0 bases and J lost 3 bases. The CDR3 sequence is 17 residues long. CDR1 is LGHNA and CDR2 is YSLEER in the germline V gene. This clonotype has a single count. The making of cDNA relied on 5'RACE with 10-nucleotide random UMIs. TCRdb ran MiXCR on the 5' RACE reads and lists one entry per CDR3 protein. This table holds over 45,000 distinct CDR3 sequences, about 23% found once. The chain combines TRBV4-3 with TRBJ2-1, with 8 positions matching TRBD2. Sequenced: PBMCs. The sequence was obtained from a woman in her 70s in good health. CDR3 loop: CASSQDPAGAYYNEQFF. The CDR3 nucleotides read TGCGCCAGCAGCCAAGACCCAGCGGGGGCCTACTACAATGAGCAGTTCTTC.